This T cell receptor beta chain stems from a study of cytomegalovirus exposure and HLA in healthy donors. Amplification used 60 Vbeta primers and 13 Jbeta primers. Clones were read by immunoSEQ multiplex PCR, and TCRdb kept only the in-frame ones, dropping some. The sample holds about 150,000 clones, 65% to 75% seen once. The CDR3 length is 14 residues. Germline CDR1 MNHEY, CDR2 SMNVEV (reference sequence). The V and J ends lost 5 bases and 7 bases, in that order; junction bases with no gene match: 9. The sample comprised PBMCs. This receptor was taken from a young man in good health and CMV-seronegative. The chain joins TRBV27 to TRBJ1-2; TRBD1 matches at 8 bases. The CDR3 region has the DNA TGTGCCAGCAGTGGGGAGACAGGGGAGGGTGGCTACACCTTC. Encoded protein: CASSGETGEGGYTF.